The 9 T cell receptor beta chains given below trace back to one sample, sequenced in a study of blood T cell repertoires in COVID-19. Repertoires were generated with immunoSEQ multiplex PCR, while TCRdb's copy carries only in-frame clones and drops some. The table includes some 180,000 clones, 75% to 90% detected once. The sequenced material came from PBMCs or T cells enriched from blood (not recorded which). The receptors stem from a man aged 35-49 years who had recovered from COVID-19.

This chain joins TRBV4-1 and TRBJ1-5; a weak D match, TRBD1 (5 bases). Germline V gene sequence: CDR1 MGHRA, CDR2 YSYEKL. V was clipped by 1 base and J by 9 bases, with 10 bases between them. The CDR3 consists of 13 residues. CDR3 residues: CASSQVQGAPQHF. DNA for the CDR3: TGCGCCAGCAGCCAAGTCCAGGGCGCGCCCCAGCATTTT.

This chain links TRBV28 with TRBJ2-3; 15 bases align to TRBD2. Trimming at V came to 5 bases and at J to 5 bases, leaving 2 bases not matched to a gene. Germline CDR1 is MDHEN and CDR2 is SYDVKM. The CDR3 has 15 amino acids. The CDR3 loop is CASSRTSGRGDTQYF. Here the CDR3 DNA reads TGTGCCAGCAGTAGGACTAGCGGGAGGGGAGATACGCAGTATTTT.

The V and J genes are TRBV7-2 and TRBJ1-1; 7 nucleotides match TRBD1. Looked up from germline, CDR1 is SGHTA and CDR2 is FQGNSA. The CDR3 loop spans 13 amino acids. The trim removed 5 bases at V and 5 bases at J, leaving 5 bases unmatched. CDR3 residues: CASSRDRVTEAFF. The CDR3 DNA is TGTGCCAGCAGCAGGGACAGAGTAACTGAAGCTTTCTTT. The entire variable domain, with the rest obtained from reference TRBV7-2 and TRBJ1-1, is as follows: GAGVSQSPSNKVTEKGKDVELRCDPISGHTALYWYRQSLGQGLEFLIYFQGNSAPDKSGLPSDRFSAERTGGSVSTLTIQRTQQEDSAVYLCASSRDRVTEAFFGQGTRLTVV.

The rearrangement joins TRBV27 to TRBJ2-3, with 10 bases matching TRBD2. The CDR3 consists of 16 residues. Trimming took 2 bases from V and 5 from J; bases not matched to a gene: 7. Germline assignment: CDR1 MNHEY and CDR2 SMNVEV (reference sequence). CDR3 residues: CASSLTAGGRGDTQYF. The CDR3, as DNA: TGTGCCAGCAGTTTAACAGCGGGGGGGCGTGGAGATACGCAGTATTTT.

The count of this clone is one. CDR3 residues: CASSLVEGGSNQPQHF. The CDR3 DNA reads TGTGCCAGCAGCTTGGTAGAGGGCGGCAGCAATCAGCCCCAGCATTTT. The chain combines TRBV5-8 with TRBJ1-5; D uncertain. V was pared by 0 bases and J by 1 base, with 11 bases between. From germline, CDR1 is SGHTS and CDR2 YDEGEE. This CDR3 has 16 amino acids.

The chain joins TRBV2 to TRBJ1-3, with D maybe TRBD1 (5 bases). Deletions cut 8 bases from V and 2 bases from J, with 16 bases between. The germline CDR1 and CDR2 sequences are SNHLY and FYNNEI. The CDR3 length is 15 residues. This CDR3 reads CASCFLWGAGNTIYF. The CDR3 bases are TGTGCCAGCTGCTTCCTATGGGGGGCTGGAAACACCATATATTTT.

The CDR3 coding sequence is TGTGCTAGTGACGATCCGGGACAGAAGCTAGAAGATACGCAGTATTTT. Protein sequence: CASDDPGQKLEDTQYF. This chain connects TRBV12-5 to TRBJ2-3; TRBD1 matches at 7 bases. J gave up 5 bases and V 7 bases, and 15 bases lay outside the gene matches. The CDR3 consists of 16 residues. Germline CDR1 and CDR2: LGHNT and FRNRAP. The variable domain in full, with the rest retrieved from reference TRBV12-5 and TRBJ2-3, is DARVTQTPRHKVTEMGQEVTMRCQPILGHNTVFWYRQTMMQGLELLAYFRNRAPLDDSGMPKDRFSAEMPDATLATLKIQPSEPRDSAVYFCASDDPGQKLEDTQYFGPGTRLTVL.

The chain carries TRBV6-5 and TRBJ1-4, with D possibly TRBD1 on 5 matching bases. The germline gives CDR1 MNHEY, CDR2 SVGAGI. The CDR3 consists of 15 residues. The V end lost 8 bases, the J end lost 3 bases, and 16 bases lay between the germline ends. The CDR3 spells CASGTHRPSNEKLFF. DNA for the CDR3: TGTGCCAGCGGAACCCACAGGCCCTCTAATGAAAAACTGTTTTTT.

The chain has TRBV27 and TRBJ2-2; 7 bases agree with TRBD1. The germline CDR1 and CDR2 sequences are MNHEY and SMNVEV (reference sequence). After removal of 7 bases from V and 7 bases from J, the junction contained 9 bases not matched to a gene. This CDR3 is built from 14 residues. CDR3 sequence: CASNSQGKDGELFF. The CDR3 DNA sequence: TGTGCCAGCAATTCACAGGGGAAGGACGGGGAGCTGTTTTTT.